This entry features one T cell receptor beta chain sequence. No cognate antigen has been identified for it. No much larger clonotype is one base removed from it; base qualities were not supplied. These data are taken from a study of blood T cell repertoires in COVID-19 (dated by TCRdb to 2020 to 2022). As for the study more broadly: Samples covering the acute and convalescent phases of COVID-19 were provided by collaborators in the United States, Italy and Spain. Where available, HLA class I and class II types were obtained from metadata supplied by the sample provider rather than from assay-based typing. The repertoires were released in a freely available public database intended as a resource for research on the immune response to SARS-CoV-2. The material from the prospective study consisted of cDNA or gDNA derived from T cells, B-cell-depleted T cells, or PBMCs. Nearly every sample came with metadata listing a de-identified subject ID, COVID-19 status, age in years and sex. Deeply sampled blood TCRbeta repertoires from subjects exposed to, actively infected with, or recovered from COVID-19 were included in the dataset. Samples came from the ongoing ImmuneRACE study (first 160 participants) plus 1,254 subjects from 6 global collaborators. The study at large found these results: The quantity of clinical and demographic metadata differed by source and by participant and was supplied without curation.

The collaborating institutions used their own protocols to collect whole blood in K2EDTA tubes. Collaborator samples were shipped for TCRbeta analysis as frozen whole blood, isolated PBMCs, or DNA extracted from either sample type. The immunoSEQ Assay, a bias-controlled multiplex PCR, was used to amplify TCRbeta CDR3 regions from genomic DNA. The study's own analysis went as follows. The number of nucleated cells in each sample was estimated by amplification of reference gene primers within the assay. To quantify the absolute abundance of each unique TCRbeta CDR3 rearrangement, sequence reads were collapsed and filtered. For each sample, productive Simpson clonality was calculated by taking the square root of Simpson's diversity index across productive rearrangements. TCRdb's version of the immuneACCESS table is confined to in-frame rearrangements and falls short of the full clone set. An unresolved V gene accounts for under half of the shortfall where checked; the remainder is of unknown origin. The V and J calls and clone size were taken over from that table, and D and trimming were inferred from the DNA. In all, the sample holds about 200,000 clones, and about 90% of those were seen once. Approximately 0.75% of the sample is taken by the ten largest.

Spanning cysteine to phenylalanine, the CDR3 consists of 14 amino acids. The DNA shown is the 42-base CDR3, in frame from base 1. The V end loses 4 bases and the J end loses 2 bases, and a stretch of 10 bases separates them. In the germline V gene (reference sequence), CDR1 corresponds to SGHKS and CDR2 to YYEKEE. Sequenced input: peripheral blood. In this chain, TRBV5-5 is recombined with TRBJ2-1; TRBD2 could be the D gene, as 5 bases match. The TCR originated in a woman between 65 and 79 years old with acute or convalescent COVID-19. In nucleotides, the sequence is TGTGCCAGCAGCAAACTAGTGACCTACAATGAGCAGTTCTTC. Translated, it gives CASSKLVTYNEQFF. With the portions outside the CDR3 filled from the reference TRBV5-5 and TRBJ2-1 genes, the complete variable region becomes DAGVTQSPTHLIKTRGQQVTLRCSPISGHKSVSWYQQVLGQGPQFIFQYYEKEERGRGNFPDRFSARQFPNYSSELNVNALLLGDSALYLCASSKLVTYNEQFFGPGTRLTVL.